The entry below describes one TCR beta chain. The entry originates in a study of metastatic and nonmetastatic thyroid tumors. About the study: Thyroid patients, malignant and benign, had repertoires compared across blood and tumor or nodule tissue.

TCRdb ran MiXCR on the PCR reads. The profile covers 3,500 to 5,000 clones, with around 40% appearing a single time and about half taken by the ten largest. Thyroid surgery was preceded by no treatment in any patient. Trimming at V came to 4 bases and at J to 5 bases, leaving 4 bases not matched to a gene. Germline V gives CDR1 GTSNPN, CDR2 SVGIG (reference sequence). CDR3 size: 15 residues. Sequenced: tumor tissue. The chain employs TRBV30 and TRBJ1-6; 11 nucleotides agree with TRBD1. The clonotype comes from a female donor with papillary thyroid cancer or a benign thyroid nodule (not recorded which). Some clones in this sample may be carry-over from other donors' samples. Here the CDR3 reads CAWIGQGANNSPLHF. The CDR3 region has the DNA TGTGCCTGGATTGGACAGGGGGCAAATAATTCACCCCTCCACTTT.